This TCR beta chain was sequenced for a study of T cell changes during pregnancy in multiple sclerosis. There are 18 residues in the CDR3. V was clipped by 0 bases and J by 2 bases, with 20 bases between them. CDR1 SGHNT and CDR2 YENEEA come from the germline V gene. Only a few counts were recorded for this clone. Assay used: immunoSEQ multiplex PCR; TCRdb lists only in-frame clones, some missing. The sample has about 21,000 clones; roughly 90% are singletons. This clonotype was sampled from a female donor in good health, enrolled as a control in a pregnancy study. V gene TRBV11-3 combines with J gene TRBJ2-7; tentative D call: TRBD2 (6 bases). Here the sequenced sample was CD4+ T cells from peripheral blood mononuclear cells, taken in the first trimester of pregnancy. CDR3 coding DNA: TGTGCCAGCAGCTTAGATCGAGGCGGAGGAGCGGGCACCTACGAGCAGTACTTC. It translates to CASSLDRGGGAGTYEQYF.